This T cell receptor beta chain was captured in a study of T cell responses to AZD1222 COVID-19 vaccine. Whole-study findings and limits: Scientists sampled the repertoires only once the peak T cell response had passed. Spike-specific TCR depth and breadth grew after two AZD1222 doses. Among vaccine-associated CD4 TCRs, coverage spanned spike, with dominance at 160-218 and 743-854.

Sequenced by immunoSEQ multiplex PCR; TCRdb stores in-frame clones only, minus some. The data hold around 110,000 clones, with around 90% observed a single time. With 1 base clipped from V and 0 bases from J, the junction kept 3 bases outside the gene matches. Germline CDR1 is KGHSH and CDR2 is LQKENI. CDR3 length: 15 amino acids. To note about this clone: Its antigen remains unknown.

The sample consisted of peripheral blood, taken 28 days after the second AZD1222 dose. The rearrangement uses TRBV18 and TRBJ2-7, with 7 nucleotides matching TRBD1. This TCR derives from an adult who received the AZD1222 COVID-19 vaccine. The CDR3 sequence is CASSPRQGDSYEQYF. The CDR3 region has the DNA TGTGCCAGCTCACCACGTCAGGGGGACTCCTACGAGCAGTACTTC.